Each of the 13 T cell receptor beta chains below was sequenced from the same sample in a study of blood T cell repertoires in COVID-19. TCRdb's copy holds only in-frame clones and misses some; the assay was immunoSEQ multiplex PCR. The data show about 220,000 clones, with roughly 88% seen just once and 3% to 4.5% held by the top ten. Material: PBMCs or T cells enriched from blood (not recorded which). Receptors originate from a woman aged 40 to 55 with acute COVID-19.

The CDR3 spells CASRGGLGPAFF. CDR3 sequence (DNA): TGTGCCAGCAGGGGAGGGCTGGGGCCAGCTTTCTTT. The genes are TRBV6-5 and TRBJ1-1, with a tentative D call TRBD1 (5 bases). The V gene lost 6 bases and the J gene lost 10 bases, with 15 bases spanning the gap. The germline CDR1 and CDR2 sequences are MNHEY and SVGAGI. The CDR3 runs to 12 residues.

This sequence joins TRBV12-5 and TRBJ2-6; possibly TRBD1 for D (6 bases). V was pared by 0 bases and J by 4 bases, with 22 bases between. CDR1 and CDR2 from the germline V gene are LGHNT and FRNRAP. The CDR3 is 20 amino acids. The DNA for the CDR3 is TGTGCTAGTGGTTTGGTACTACTCACAGGGCACCTCTGGGGGGCCAACGTCCTGACTTTC. Protein product: CASGLVLLTGHLWGANVLTF.

The chain uses TRBV7-8 and TRBJ2-7; unclear D gene. Germline-derived CDR1 and CDR2 are SGHVS and FQNEAQ. Trimming took 1 base from V and 3 from J, leaving 10 bases between them. This CDR3 region has 14 residues. CDR3 in amino acids: CASSLGQPDYEQYF. CDR3 nucleotide sequence: TGTGCCAGCAGCTTAGGACAACCGGACTACGAGCAGTACTTC.

The chain carries TRBV3-1 (or the pseudogene TRBV3-2) and TRBJ2-7; 7 bases are a match to TRBD2. V shed 1 base and J 0 bases; nucleotides not matched to a gene: 3. Germline V gives CDR1 LGHDT, CDR2 YNNKEL (reference sequence). The CDR3 has 15 residues. This chain's CDR3 is CASSQVRGISYEQYF. CDR3 nucleotide sequence: TGTGCCAGCAGCCAAGTGCGGGGGATCTCCTACGAGCAGTACTTC.

Regarding this clone: Other DNA sequences from this sample encode an identical CDR3 as well. The chain links TRBV12-5 to TRBJ1-1; weak D call: TRBD1 (5 bases). Deletions cut 7 bases from V and 10 bases from J, with 19 bases between. CDR1 is LGHNT and CDR2 is FRNRAP in the germline V gene. The CDR3 is 13 residues long. CDR3 region: CASARRDGDLAFF. The CDR3 nucleotides are TGTGCTAGTGCTCGGAGGGACGGGGACCTAGCTTTCTTT.

This clone was counted once. The CDR3 nucleotides are TGTGCCAGCAGAGCCCGGGACAGGGATTTCTATGGCTACACCTTC. It translates to CASRARDRDFYGYTF. The chain combines TRBV27 with TRBJ1-2, with 9 bases aligning to TRBD1. CDR3 length equals 15 residues. With V trimmed by 6 bases and J by 4 bases, 9 bases remained unmatched. Germline CDR1 MNHEY, CDR2 SMNVEV (reference sequence).

The chain has TRBV27 and TRBJ2-7; D is uncertain. V was shortened by 3 bases and J by 5 bases, with 11 bases between the two germline ends. Germline-derived CDR1 and CDR2 are MNHEY and SMNVEV (reference sequence). CDR3 length: 13 amino acids. In DNA, the CDR3 is TGTGCCAGCAGTTTTTTCCCCGGTAACGAGCAGTACTTC. Its translation is CASSFFPGNEQYF.

The chain recombines TRBV19 with TRBJ2-2; perhaps TRBD1 as D (5 bases). In germline, CDR1 is LNHDA, CDR2 SQIVND (reference sequence). Trimming left V 3 bases short and J 6 bases short, with 11 bases between. The CDR3 is made up of 14 amino acids. The CDR3 DNA is TGTGCCAGTAGTATTAAAGGGGCAGCCGGGGAGCTGTTTTTT. It is translated as CASSIKGAAGELFF.

This clone was observed a few times. The chain uses TRBV7-8 and TRBJ1-1; 8 nucleotides line up with TRBD1. This CDR3 region has 14 residues. Germline values: CDR1 SGHVS, CDR2 FQNEAQ. V gave up 3 bases and J gave up 4 bases; unmatched junction bases: 4. CDR3 DNA sequence: TGTGCCAGCAGCTTCGACAGGGGAGGCACTGAAGCTTTCTTT. Residues: CASSFDRGGTEAFF.

V and J are TRBV15 and TRBJ2-7; the match to TRBD1 covers 7 bases. The CDR3 loop spans 14 amino acids. Germline V gives CDR1 LNHNV, CDR2 YYDKDF (reference sequence). Trimming at V came to 1 base and at J to 7 bases, leaving 7 bases not matched to a gene. In nucleotides, the CDR3 is TGTGCCACCAGCAGAGGTGGGGCAGGGGGAGAGCAGTACTTC. Translated, it gives CATSRGGAGGEQYF.

V gene TRBV7-9 combines with J gene TRBJ1-1, with D possibly TRBD1 on 5 matching bases. CDR3 length: 16 amino acids. Trimming removed 7 bases at V and 1 base at J, with 19 bases between. The germline V gene encodes CDR1 SEHNR and CDR2 FQNEAQ (reference sequence). The CDR3 region is CASTNQGGHENTEAFF. CDR3 nucleotides: TGTGCCAGCACCAATCAGGGAGGGCACGAGAACACTGAAGCTTTCTTT.

This rearrangement joins TRBV6-5 to TRBJ1-2, with 8 bases matching TRBD1. With V trimmed by 6 bases and J by 5 bases, 5 bases remained unmatched. Per the germline V gene, CDR1 is MNHEY and CDR2 is SVGAGI. This CDR3 region has 13 residues. As DNA, the CDR3 is TGTGCCAGCAGAGACAGGGGTTGGTATGGCTACACCTTC. It encodes CASRDRGWYGYTF.

J is TRBJ2-4 and V is TRBV4-1; 7 bases fit TRBD2. Germline V gives CDR1 MGHRA, CDR2 YSYEKL. Trimming cost V 0 bases and J 1 base; bases outside gene matches: 6. This CDR3 has 17 residues. The CDR3 coding sequence is TGCGCCAGCAGCCAAGAGCCAGGGAGGGTGGCCAAAAACATTCAGTACTTC. Translating gives CASSQEPGRVAKNIQYF.